Below, 26 T cell receptor beta chains from the same sample are listed, as sequenced in a study of cytomegalovirus exposure and HLA in healthy donors. Libraries were prepared by immunoSEQ multiplex PCR; TCRdb keeps only in-frame clonotypes and omits some of them. The data hold over 150,000 clones, with 86% observed a single time. Sequenced material: PBMCs. These receptors came from a human donor in good health.

The J gene is TRBJ1-3, the V gene TRBV30, with 8 bases lining up with TRBD1. Germline V CDR1 and CDR2: GTSNPN, SVGIG (reference sequence). This CDR3 has 15 residues. J lost 0 bases, V lost 3 bases, and 4 bases had no gene match. CDR3: CAWSQGANSGNTIYF. The DNA of the CDR3 is TGTGCCTGGAGCCAGGGGGCTAACTCTGGAAACACCATATATTTT.

V is TRBV18 and J is TRBJ1-2, with 7 bases fitting TRBD1. Germline CDR1 is KGHSH and CDR2 is LQKENI. The V and J ends lost 3 bases and 4 bases, in that order; junction bases with no gene match: 11. This CDR3 has 16 amino acids. The CDR3 is CASSPYSGQLLYGYTF. CDR3 sequence (DNA): TGTGCCAGCTCACCGTACTCGGGACAGCTCCTCTATGGCTACACCTTC.

The chain joins TRBV28 to TRBJ1-5, with TRBD1 as a possible D gene (5 bases). Trimming removed 7 bases from V and 0 bases from J, with 10 bases in between. Per germline, CDR1 MDHEN and CDR2 SYDVKM. This CDR3 comprises 14 residues. The CDR3 spells CASNQGYSNQPQHF. CDR3 nucleotides: TGTGCCAGCAATCAGGGTTATAGCAATCAGCCCCAGCATTTT. The whole variable domain, filled in from reference TRBV28 and TRBJ1-5, reads DVKVTQSSRYLVKRTGEKVFLECVQDMDHENMFWYRQDPGLGLRLIYFSYDVKMKEKGDIPEGYSVSREKKERFSLILESASTNQTSMYLCASNQGYSNQPQHFGDGTRLSIL.

The chain is built from TRBV6-1 and TRBJ1-1; 10 bases align to TRBD1. Losses at the gene ends were 2 bases for V and 4 bases for J; bases not matched to a gene: 10. The CDR3 length is 17 residues. Germline V gene sequence: CDR1 MNHNS, CDR2 SASEGT. CDR3 sequence reads: CASSEWGRQGASTEAFF. DNA for the CDR3: TGTGCCAGCAGTGAATGGGGCCGACAGGGGGCGAGCACTGAAGCTTTCTTT.

The V call is TRBV2, the J call TRBJ2-3; D is uncertain. This CDR3 contains 14 residues. CDR1 is SNHLY and CDR2 is FYNNEI in the germline V gene. Deletions cut 2 bases from V and 4 bases from J, with 10 bases between. The CDR3 DNA reads as TGTGCCAGCAGTGAAAACAATTCGCCAGATACGCAGTATTTT. This gives the protein CASSENNSPDTQYF.

The chain joins TRBV6-6 to TRBJ1-5, with 9 bases that match TRBD1. CDR3 length equals 14 residues. The ends lost 5 bases at V and 4 bases at J; junction bases unmatched: 3. Germline values: CDR1 MNHNY, CDR2 SVGAGI (reference sequence). Here the CDR3 DNA reads TGTGCCAGCAGTGCGGGACAGGGTAATCAGCCCCAGCATTTT. This encodes CASSAGQGNQPQHF.

On this clone: Other DNA sequences from this sample encode an identical CDR3 as well. CDR3 in amino acids: CASRGPGNTIYF. The CDR3 nucleotides are TGTGCCAGTAGGGGCCCTGGAAACACCATATATTTT. The J gene is TRBJ1-3, the V gene TRBV19; no clear D gene. The ends were cut back, 6 bases at V and 2 bases at J, with 5 bases in the middle. The CDR3 sequence is 12 residues long. The germline gives CDR1 LNHDA, CDR2 SQIVND (reference sequence). The full variable domain, completed using reference TRBV19 and TRBJ1-3, is DGGITQSPKYLFRKEGQNVTLSCEQNLNHDAMYWYRQDPGQGLRLIYYSQIVNDFQKGDIAEGYSVSREKKESFPLTVTSAQKNPTAFYLCASRGPGNTIYFGEGSWLTVV.

The rearrangement joins TRBV29-1 to TRBJ1-1; no firm D call. This CDR3 is built from 13 residues. Trimming cost V 4 bases and J 5 bases, with 14 bases left between them. Germline loops: CDR1 SQVTM, CDR2 ANQGSEA. CDR3 protein: CSVVQGRGTEAFF. For the CDR3, the DNA is TGCAGCGTTGTTCAAGGGAGAGGTACTGAAGCTTTCTTT. The full variable domain, its missing parts supplied by reference TRBV29-1 and TRBJ1-1, is SAVISQKPSRDICQRGTSLTIQCQVDSQVTMMFWYRQQPGQSLTLIATANQGSEATYESGFVIDKFPISRPNLTFSTLTVSNMSPEDSSIYLCSVVQGRGTEAFFGQGTRLTVV.

V is TRBV19 and J is TRBJ1-1; possible D gene TRBD1, 5 bases. CDR3 length: 12 residues. The germline gives CDR1 LNHDA, CDR2 SQIVND (reference sequence). Trimming stripped 4 bases from V and 5 bases from J, with 8 bases between. Here the CDR3 DNA reads TGTGCCAGTAGTACAGGGTGGACTGAAGCTTTCTTT. Residues: CASSTGWTEAFF.

The rearrangement links TRBV5-6 to TRBJ2-3; 7 bases match TRBD2. The CDR3 totals 16 residues. The germline V gene encodes CDR1 SGHDT and CDR2 YYEEEE. V lost 4 bases, J lost 0 bases, and 8 bases stayed unmatched. CDR3 sequence (DNA): TGTGCCAGCAGCATGACCCTAGCGGTGAGCACAGATACGCAGTATTTT. It specifies CASSMTLAVSTDTQYF.

This clone was picked up one time. The chain carries TRBV9 and TRBJ1-1; D is ambiguous. Trimming shortened V by 4 bases and J by 8 bases, and 12 bases separated the two germline ends. Germline CDR1 reads SGDLS; CDR2 reads YYNGEE. The CDR3 is 12 residues long. CDR3 protein: CASSPGMREAFF. DNA of the CDR3: TGTGCCAGCAGCCCGGGAATGAGAGAAGCTTTCTTT.

This clone was counted only a few times. The chain is built from TRBV7-2 and TRBJ2-2; D ambiguous. Germline assignment: CDR1 SGHTA and CDR2 FQGNSA. Deletions cut 1 base from V and 0 bases from J, with 9 bases between. This CDR3 has 16 amino acids. The CDR3, as DNA: TGTGCCAGCAGCTTAGTAGCTATTTCGAACACCGGGGAGCTGTTTTTT. Translating it yields CASSLVAISNTGELFF.

This chain uses TRBV7-3 with TRBJ2-4; D possibly corresponds to TRBD1 (6 bases). V was clipped by 2 bases and J by 8 bases, with 13 bases between them. CDR3 size: 14 residues. Germline values: CDR1 SGHTA, CDR2 FQGTGA. CDR3 nucleotide sequence: TGTGCCAGCAGCTTAGAGGCAGGGGTGGACATTCAGTACTTC. It is translated as CASSLEAGVDIQYF.

The chain carries TRBV13 and TRBJ1-1, with a weak D call TRBD1 (5 bases). The length of the CDR3 is 14 residues. V shed 4 bases and J shed 5 bases, with 14 bases lying between them. The germline V gene encodes CDR1 PRHDT and CDR2 FYEKMQ (reference sequence). The CDR3 sequence is CASSSHGGGTEAFF. CDR3 in DNA: TGTGCCAGCAGCTCTCATGGGGGGGGGACTGAAGCTTTCTTT.

The rearrangement uses TRBV11-2 and TRBJ1-1, with 10 bases identical to TRBD1. V shed 5 bases and J 6 bases; nucleotides not matched to a gene: 12. The CDR3 is 16 residues long. Germline V gene lookup returns CDR1 SGHAT and CDR2 FQNNGV. The CDR3 bases are TGTGCCAGCAGCCCCACGCCTCGACAGGGGGCCTCTGAAGCTTTCTTT. Amino acids: CASSPTPRQGASEAFF.

This clone was seen just once. This chain connects TRBV14 to TRBJ2-6; 8 bases are shared with TRBD1. Germline CDR1 is SGHDN and CDR2 is FVKESK. The J segment lost 3 bases and the V segment lost 4 bases, leaving 8 bases of the junction unmatched. The CDR3 runs 17 residues. The chain's CDR3 is CASSPWTGRIGANVLTF. For the CDR3, the DNA is TGTGCCAGCAGCCCGTGGACAGGGAGGATTGGGGCCAACGTCCTGACTTTC.

This clone turned up a few times. The CDR3 reads CASSSDRERNIQYF. CDR3 DNA sequence: TGTGCCAGCAGTTCGGACAGGGAACGAAACATTCAGTACTTC. The gene calls are TRBV2 and TRBJ2-4; 8 nucleotides agree with TRBD1. Germline V gives CDR1 SNHLY, CDR2 FYNNEI. V lost 5 bases to trimming and J lost 6 bases; unmatched junction nucleotides: 6. This CDR3 comprises 14 residues.

The sample holds one count of this clone. The rearrangement joins TRBV7-9 to TRBJ2-1; TRBD2 might be the D (6 bases). The CDR3 length is 12 residues. Trimming removed 7 bases from V and 9 bases from J, with 13 bases in between. The V gene's germline CDR1 is SEHNR and CDR2 FQNEAQ (reference sequence). CDR3 DNA sequence: TGTGCCAGCACCCACGGCGGGGCTGAGCAGTTCTTC. As protein: CASTHGGAEQFF.

The chain is built from TRBV19 and TRBJ2-3; 10 bases match TRBD2. The CDR3 runs to 15 residues. The trim removed 4 bases at V and 6 bases at J, leaving 7 bases unmatched. Germline loops: CDR1 LNHDA, CDR2 SQIVND (reference sequence). CDR3 region: CASSRLAGAGDTQYF. For the CDR3, the DNA is TGTGCCAGTAGTAGGCTAGCGGGAGCAGGGGATACGCAGTATTTT.

The chain links TRBV27 to TRBJ2-7, with TRBD1 matching over 7 bases. Looked up from germline, CDR1 is MNHEY and CDR2 is SMNVEV (reference sequence). The V and J ends lost 2 bases and 3 bases, in that order; junction bases with no gene match: 7. The length of the CDR3 is 15 residues. The CDR3 is CASSLLDRADYEQYF. CDR3 bases: TGTGCCAGCAGTTTACTCGACAGGGCGGACTACGAGCAGTACTTC.

V and J are TRBV11-2 and TRBJ2-7; 12 bases are a match to TRBD2. CDR1 is SGHAT and CDR2 is FQNNGV in the germline V gene. The junction had 17 bases not matched to a gene; V was cut back by 5 bases and J by 3 bases. This CDR3 contains 19 residues. The DNA of the CDR3 is TGTGCCAGCAGCCCGGGGGCCGGGACTAGCGGGCCCGATTACTACGAGCAGTACTTC. As protein: CASSPGAGTSGPDYYEQYF.

The chain links TRBV10-1 to TRBJ2-2; 8 positions agree with TRBD2. In germline, CDR1 is WNHNN, CDR2 SYGVQD (reference sequence). V lost 3 bases to trimming and J lost 2 bases; unmatched junction nucleotides: 2. The length of the CDR3 is 15 residues. For the CDR3, the DNA is TGCGCCAGCAGTGACAGCGGGGGCAACACCGGGGAGCTGTTTTTT. Its translation: CASSDSGGNTGELFF.

This clone came up once. This chain links TRBV5-5 with TRBJ1-4; D ambiguous. This CDR3 has 14 amino acids. V gave up 0 bases and J gave up 4 bases, with 7 bases separating them. CDR1 SGHKS and CDR2 YYEKEE come from the germline V gene (reference sequence). CDR3 sequence: CASSLVRINEKLFF. Written as DNA, the CDR3 is TGTGCCAGCAGCTTGGTCAGGATTAATGAAAAACTGTTTTTT.

The CDR3 coding sequence is TGTGCCAGCAGCCGAGAGGGGGCCGGGGGCAATCAGCCCCAGCATTTT. Protein product: CASSREGAGGNQPQHF. This chain joins TRBV7-2 and TRBJ1-5, with TRBD1 matching 7 bases. This CDR3 comprises 16 residues. V gave up 5 bases and J gave up 2 bases; unmatched junction bases: 9. Germline V CDR1 and CDR2: SGHTA, FQGNSA.

This chain joins TRBV6-5 and TRBJ1-1; a weak D match, TRBD1 (6 bases). Deletions cut 2 bases from V and 2 bases from J, with 12 bases between. The CDR3 extends over 15 amino acids. The germline V gene has CDR1 MNHEY and CDR2 SVGAGI. The CDR3, as DNA: TGTGCCAGCAGTTACGGTGGGGGCTTTAACACTGAAGCTTTCTTT. This translates into CASSYGGGFNTEAFF.

This clone is a singleton in its sample. The V gene is TRBV11-1, the J gene TRBJ1-5; 9 nucleotides match TRBD1. V lost 5 bases, J lost 7 bases, and 3 bases stayed unmatched. Germline loops: CDR1 SGHAT, CDR2 FQDESV (reference sequence). This CDR3 has 13 residues. The CDR3 DNA reads as TGTGCCAGCAGCACGGACAGGGGACAGCCCCAGCATTTT. It translates to CASSTDRGQPQHF.